This TCR beta chain was sequenced during a study of T cell responses to AZD1222 COVID-19 vaccine. Overall study results and limits: Just a handful of AZD1222 recipients were seropositive at baseline. Nearly half of spike-specific TCRs reportedly target variant regions that are unmutated in the B.1.351 and B.1.1.7 variants. A rise in Spike-specific TCR breadth and depth followed two AZD1222 doses. White British donors predominated, females outnumbered males, and clonal diversity was possibly underestimated.

Clones were sequenced by immunoSEQ multiplex PCR, and TCRdb holds only the in-frame ones, with some missing. The table includes roughly 100,000 clones, under 95% detected once. This clone was seen just once. What it recognizes is unknown. The sequence was obtained from an adult in good health. Sequencing used peripheral blood, obtained on day 0 of AZD1222 vaccination.

As DNA, the CDR3 is TGTGCCAGCAGTTTACGGTTGAACACTGAAGCTTTCTTT. Translation gives CASSLRLNTEAFF. V gene TRBV12-3 or TRBV12-4 combines with J gene TRBJ1-1; unclear D gene. V was pared by 2 bases and J by 0 bases, with 4 bases between. This CDR3 comprises 13 residues.